This T cell receptor beta chain comes out of a study of cytomegalovirus exposure and HLA in healthy donors. Across the whole study: Ancestry clustering placed about four fifths of roughly 410 genotyped donors in the Caucasian-associated cluster.

Deletions cut 0 bases from V and 8 bases from J, with 26 bases between. This CDR3 is 18 amino acids long. The germline V gene has CDR1 GTSNPN and CDR2 SVGIG (reference sequence). PCR amplification relied on 60 Vbeta primers (plus 13 Jbeta primers). Data came from immunoSEQ multiplex PCR; TCRdb stores just in-frame clones and leaves some out. With around 53,000 clones in the sample, the ten largest clones hold 6.1%. The TCR was taken from a male donor in good health and CMV-seropositive. The chain employs TRBV30 and TRBJ2-4; perhaps TRBD1 as D (6 bases). Sequences were obtained from PBMCs. CDR3 sequence reads: CAWSVRGSNVEVGYIQYF. The CDR3 region has the DNA TGTGCCTGGAGTGTAAGGGGGTCAAACGTGGAGGTGGGGTACATTCAGTACTTC.